The 20 T cell receptor beta chains below all came from one sample that was sequenced in a study of beta chain features in type 1 diabetes. The investigators reverse transcribed all of the isolated RNA, so they sequenced expressed TCRB transcripts. TCRdb's copy holds only in-frame clones and misses some; the assay was immunoSEQ multiplex PCR. The sample has 150,000 to 190,000 clones, approximately 8.1% seen once. The source material was central memory CD4+ T cells from blood. The receptors were sampled from a man younger than 30 in good health.

This clone was found many times. The rearrangement joins TRBV6-6 to TRBJ2-1; D may be TRBD2 (5 bases). The CDR3 spans 12 residues. Germline loops: CDR1 MNHNY, CDR2 SVGAGI (reference sequence). The V gene lost 2 bases and the J gene lost 9 bases, with 8 bases spanning the gap. The CDR3 nucleotides are TGTGCCAGCAGTTACCCTGAGGGTGAGCAGTTCTTC. It encodes CASSYPEGEQFF.

The chain recombines TRBV14 with TRBJ2-2, with D tentatively TRBD2 (5 bases). Trimming took 4 bases from V and 1 from J, leaving 10 bases between them. This CDR3 spans 15 amino acids. Germline loops: CDR1 SGHDN, CDR2 FVKESK. The CDR3 coding sequence is TGTGCCAGCAGCCCCCTCGGGGTGAACACCGGGGAGCTGTTTTTT. It yields the protein CASSPLGVNTGELFF.

This clone has ten or more counts. The CDR3 DNA follows: TGTGCCAGCTCACCACTGGACAGGGAGTACGAGCAGTACTTC. This codes for CASSPLDREYEQYF. The chain joins TRBV18 to TRBJ2-7; 8 bases are shared with TRBD1. CDR3 size: 14 residues. V was pared by 1 base and J by 4 bases, with 3 bases of the junction left unmatched. Germline loops: CDR1 KGHSH, CDR2 LQKENI.

V gene TRBV9 combines with J gene TRBJ2-2; 8 bases are shared with TRBD1. The CDR3 covers 13 residues. CDR1 and CDR2 (germline): SGDLS, YYNGEE. V shed 4 bases and J 5 bases; nucleotides not matched to a gene: 1. This CDR3 is CASSRQGTGELFF. The CDR3 nucleotides are TGTGCCAGCAGCCGACAGGGGACCGGGGAGCTGTTTTTT.

In its sample, this clone was seen a few times. The chain couples TRBV5-1 to TRBJ1-4; D remains unclear. This CDR3 has 14 residues. V lost 4 bases, J lost 0 bases, and 7 bases lay in between. Germline V gene data show CDR1 as SGHRS and CDR2 as YFSETQ. The CDR3 loop reads CASSQASTNEKLFF. Written as DNA, the CDR3 is TGCGCCAGCAGCCAGGCCTCAACTAATGAAAAACTGTTTTTT. Full variable domain (outside the CDR3, taken from reference TRBV5-1 and TRBJ1-4): KAGVTQTPRYLIKTRGQQVTLSCSPISGHRSVSWYQQTPGQGLQFLFEYFSETQRNKGNFPGRFSGRQFSNSRSEMNVSTLELGDSALYLCASSQASTNEKLFFGSGTQLSVL.

The chain is built from TRBV7-2 and TRBJ2-3, with 9 bases matching TRBD2. The V and J ends lost 3 bases and 5 bases, in that order; junction bases with no gene match: 6. CDR3 length: 15 amino acids. Germline V gives CDR1 SGHTA, CDR2 FQGNSA. CDR3 in amino acids: CASSLTSGEIDTQYF. The CDR3 nucleotides read TGTGCCAGCAGCTTGACTAGCGGAGAAATAGATACGCAGTATTTT.

This clone was counted between two and nine times. The chain employs TRBV19 and TRBJ1-1, with 8 bases that match TRBD1. Trimming at V came to 10 bases and at J to 2 bases, leaving 12 bases not matched to a gene. Looked up from germline, CDR1 is LNHDA and CDR2 is SQIVND (reference sequence). This CDR3 is 15 amino acids long. The CDR3 nucleotides are TGTGCCACCCAAAAGGGACAGGCCAGAAACACTGAAGCTTTCTTT. Its protein product is CATQKGQARNTEAFF.

The chain has TRBV27 and TRBJ1-2; no firm D call. Germline CDR1 is MNHEY and CDR2 is SMNVEV (reference sequence). V gave up 0 bases and J gave up 4 bases, with 9 bases separating them. This CDR3 contains 14 residues. CDR3 sequence reads: CASSLSRGAYGYTF. The CDR3 region has the DNA TGTGCCAGCAGTTTATCGCGGGGAGCCTATGGCTACACCTTC.

V is TRBV5-4 and J is TRBJ1-1; D is undetermined. CDR1 and CDR2 from the germline V gene are SGHNT and YYREEE (reference sequence). The germline V and J ends were trimmed by 1 base and 7 bases, with 5 bases remaining between them. This CDR3 is 11 amino acids long. DNA of the CDR3: TGTGCCAGCAGCTTGTACGGTGAAGCTTTCTTT. It encodes CASSLYGEAFF. Looking up the rest from reference TRBV5-4 and TRBJ1-1 gives the full variable domain: ETGVTQSPTHLIKTRGQQVTLRCSSQSGHNTVSWYQQALGQGPQFIFQYYREEENGRGNFPPRFSGLQFPNYSSELNVNALELDDSALYLCASSLYGEAFFGQGTRLTVV.

This clone was recorded a few times. This chain links TRBV5-1 with TRBJ2-1; TRBD1 is a possible D gene (6 bases). The germline gives CDR1 SGHRS, CDR2 YFSETQ. This CDR3 is 16 amino acids long. Between the trimmed V and J ends, which lost 1 base and 4 bases, there was a span of 15 bases. As DNA, the CDR3 is TGCGCCAGCAGCTTGTACCTCGGACAGTCATACAATGAGCAGTTCTTC. Protein product: CASSLYLGQSYNEQFF.

This clone was counted only a few times. This chain connects TRBV18 to TRBJ2-1; D ambiguous. CDR1 is KGHSH, CDR2 LQKENI, per germline. This CDR3 is built from 16 residues. The V end lost 3 bases, the J end lost 0 bases, and 12 bases lay between the germline ends. CDR3 amino acids: CASSPAQRSSYNEQFF. CDR3 coding DNA: TGTGCCAGCTCACCGGCCCAACGGAGCTCCTACAATGAGCAGTTCTTC.

This clone was counted a few times. The gene calls are TRBV28 and TRBJ1-2; the match to TRBD1 covers 9 bases. The CDR3 length is 15 residues. In germline, CDR1 is MDHEN, CDR2 SYDVKM. The J segment lost 4 bases and the V segment lost 6 bases, leaving 9 bases of the junction unmatched. In nucleotides, the CDR3 is TGTGCCAGCAGCTTACAGGGGGCGGCGGGCTATGGCTACACCTTC. Translating it yields CASSLQGAAGYGYTF.

A few counts support this clone. V is TRBV28 and J is TRBJ1-4; D might be TRBD1 (6 bases). V lost 5 bases, J lost 10 bases, and 17 bases lay in between. The CDR3 runs 14 residues. Germline CDR1 and CDR2: MDHEN and SYDVKM. CDR3 bases: TGTGCCAGCAGTCCCGAGGGGGTAGTCGGAAAACTGTTTTTT. Translated: CASSPEGVVGKLFF.

This chain uses TRBV7-9 with TRBJ1-5; possibly TRBD1 for D (5 bases). Germline lookup yields CDR1 SEHNR and CDR2 FQNEAQ (reference sequence). Deletions cut 5 bases from V and 4 bases from J, with 9 bases between. The CDR3 consists of 13 residues. The CDR3 protein is CASSAGGNQPQHF. The CDR3 DNA reads TGTGCCAGCAGCGCCGGGGGGAATCAGCCCCAGCATTTT.

V gene TRBV4-1 combines with J gene TRBJ2-5, with D possibly TRBD1 on 5 matching bases. The CDR3 spans 15 residues. Germline V gives CDR1 MGHRA, CDR2 YSYEKL. V was pared by 6 bases and J by 1 base, with 15 bases between. CDR3: CASRPLGVLQETQYF. Here the CDR3 DNA reads TGCGCCAGCAGACCTCTAGGGGTTCTCCAAGAGACCCAGTACTTC.

This clone occurred a few times. The chain recombines TRBV11-2 with TRBJ1-2, with D possibly TRBD1 on 5 matching bases. The CDR3 extends over 14 amino acids. Trimming stripped 2 bases from V and 3 bases from J, with 10 bases between. Per the germline V gene, CDR1 is SGHAT and CDR2 is FQNNGV. The CDR3 DNA is TGTGCCAGCAGCTTAATGTCGGGGGACTATGGCTACACCTTC. It specifies CASSLMSGDYGYTF. Looking up the rest from reference TRBV11-2 and TRBJ1-2 gives the full variable domain: EAGVAQSPRYKIIEKRQSVAFWCNPISGHATLYWYQQILGQGPKLLIQFQNNGVVDDSQLPKDRFSAERLKGVDSTLKIQPAKLEDSAVYLCASSLMSGDYGYTFGSGTRLTVV.

In its sample, this clone was seen many times. J is TRBJ2-5 and V is TRBV5-1; 10 bases are shared with TRBD2. Trimming at V came to 4 bases and at J to 1 base, leaving 7 bases not matched to a gene. Germline-derived CDR1 and CDR2 are SGHRS and YFSETQ. This CDR3 region has 16 residues. The CDR3: CASSPLTSGPQETQYF. DNA of the CDR3: TGCGCCAGCAGCCCGTTGACTAGCGGGCCCCAAGAGACCCAGTACTTC. The full variable domain, rest sourced from reference TRBV5-1 and TRBJ2-5, is KAGVTQTPRYLIKTRGQQVTLSCSPISGHRSVSWYQQTPGQGLQFLFEYFSETQRNKGNFPGRFSGRQFSNSRSEMNVSTLELGDSALYLCASSPLTSGPQETQYFGPGTRLLVL.

This clone has just a few counts. This chain uses TRBV6-1 with TRBJ2-3; D might be TRBD1 (6 bases). Trimming removed 6 bases at V and 2 bases at J, with 12 bases between. The CDR3 has 14 residues. Germline values: CDR1 MNHNS, CDR2 SASEGT. In DNA form, the CDR3 reads TGTGCCAGCAGGCAGGGGCTATACACAGATACGCAGTATTTT. This translates into CASRQGLYTDTQYF.

The rearrangement links TRBV5-6 to TRBJ1-5; D unclear. V lost 4 bases and J lost 11, with 16 bases in between. This CDR3 contains 13 residues. Germline CDR1 reads SGHDT; CDR2 reads YYEEEE. CDR3 loop: CASSERSGRSQHF. Here the CDR3 DNA reads TGTGCCAGCAGCGAAAGGTCGGGTAGGTCCCAGCATTTT.

V gene TRBV5-1 combines with J gene TRBJ1-2; TRBD1 is a possible D gene (5 bases). V was trimmed by 4 bases and J by 4 bases, leaving 14 bases between them. The germline CDR1 and CDR2 sequences are SGHRS and YFSETQ. The CDR3 has 14 amino acids. In nucleotides, the CDR3 is TGCGCCAGCAGCCCAAATGGGGCCAGCTATGGCTACACCTTC. This sequence encodes CASSPNGASYGYTF.